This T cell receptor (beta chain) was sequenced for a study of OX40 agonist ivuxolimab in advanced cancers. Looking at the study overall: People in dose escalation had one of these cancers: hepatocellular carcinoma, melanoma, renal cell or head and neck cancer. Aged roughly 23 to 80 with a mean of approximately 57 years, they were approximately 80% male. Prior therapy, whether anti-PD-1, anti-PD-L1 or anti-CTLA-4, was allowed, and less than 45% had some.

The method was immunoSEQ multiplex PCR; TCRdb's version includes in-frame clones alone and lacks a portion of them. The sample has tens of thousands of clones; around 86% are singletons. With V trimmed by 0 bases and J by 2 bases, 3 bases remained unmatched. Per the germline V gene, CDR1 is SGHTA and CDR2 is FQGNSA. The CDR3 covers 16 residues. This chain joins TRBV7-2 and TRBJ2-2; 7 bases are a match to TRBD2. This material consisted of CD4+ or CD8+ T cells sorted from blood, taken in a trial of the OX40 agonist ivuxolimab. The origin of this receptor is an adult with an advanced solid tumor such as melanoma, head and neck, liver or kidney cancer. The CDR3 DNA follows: TGTGCCAGCAGCTTAGCCCGGACTAGAAACACCGGGGAGCTGTTTTTT. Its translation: CASSLARTRNTGELFF. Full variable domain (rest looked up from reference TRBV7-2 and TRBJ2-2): GAGVSQSPSNKVTEKGKDVELRCDPISGHTALYWYRQSLGQGLEFLIYFQGNSAPDKSGLPSDRFSAERTGGSVSTLTIQRTQQEDSAVYLCASSLARTRNTGELFFGEGSRLTVL.